This T cell receptor (beta chain) was observed in a study of blood T cell repertoires in COVID-19. CDR3 length equals 11 residues. With 5 bases removed from V and 8 bases from J, the gap between germline ends came to 12 bases. Per the germline V gene, CDR1 is DFQATT and CDR2 is SNEGSKA (reference sequence). The table came from immunoSEQ multiplex PCR; TCRdb's copy has only in-frame clones and leaves some out. The sample has about 380,000 clones; approximately 88% are singletons. The chain is built from TRBV20-1 and TRBJ1-2, with D possibly matching TRBD1 (5 bases). What was sequenced was peripheral blood. This TCR was recovered from a man aged 35 to 55 with acute or convalescent COVID-19. CDR3 nucleotide sequence: TGCAGTGCTCCGGGGGACGAGGGCTACACCTTC. It codes for CSAPGDEGYTF.